Listed below are T cell receptor beta chains from one sample, sequenced in a study of control samples from healthy donors and cancer patients. The method was immunoSEQ multiplex PCR; TCRdb's version includes in-frame clones alone and lacks a portion of them. The sample includes roughly 88,000 clones, roughly 90% of them seen just once. What was sequenced was blood. These receptor sequences come from a woman aged 25 to 45 in good health. Both conserved end residues are part of each CDR3. The D gene is left open where the match is weak.

d_call: TRBD2; j_call: TRBJ2-1; v_call: TRBV29-1; cdr3_nt: TGCAGTAGCGGGGGTTCCAATGAGCAGTTCTTC; cdr3_aa: CSSGGSNEQFF
d_call: .; j_call: TRBJ2-3; v_call: TRBV7-2; cdr3_nt: TGTGCCAGCAGCTTACTCTCTAGCACAGATACGCAGTATTTT; cdr3_aa: CASSLLSSTDTQYF
d_call: TRBD1; j_call: TRBJ2-3; v_call: TRBV6-5; cdr3_nt: TGTGCCAGCAGGACAGGGGCGAAGGTAGATACGCAGTATTTT; cdr3_aa: CASRTGAKVDTQYF
d_call: TRBD1; j_call: TRBJ1-1; v_call: TRBV5-1; cdr3_nt: TGCGCCAGCAGCCCGGGGACACAGGGGGGCACTGAAGCTTTCTTT; cdr3_aa: CASSPGTQGGTEAFF
d_call: .; j_call: TRBJ1-3; v_call: TRBV7-6; cdr3_nt: TGTGCCAGCAGTACCGGACGGGCCTCTGGAAACACCATATATTTT; cdr3_aa: CASSTGRASGNTIYF
d_call: TRBD2; j_call: TRBJ2-1; v_call: TRBV5-6; cdr3_nt: TGTGCCAGCAGCAAACGAGCTAGCGGAAAGACATACAATGAGCAGTTCTTC; cdr3_aa: CASSKRASGKTYNEQFF
d_call: .; j_call: TRBJ1-1; v_call: TRBV11-1; cdr3_nt: TGTGCCAGCAGCTTAGGCGGAGACCTTATGAACACTGAAGCTTTCTTT; cdr3_aa: CASSLGGDLMNTEAFF
d_call: .; j_call: TRBJ1-4; v_call: TRBV5-1; cdr3_nt: TGCGCCAGCAGCGGGGGACCCAATGAAAAACTGTTTTTT; cdr3_aa: CASSGGPNEKLFF
d_call: TRBD2; j_call: TRBJ2-2; v_call: TRBV30; cdr3_nt: TGTGCTCTCCCCGGGTCTAGCGGGAAAAGGTCCGGGGAGCTGTTTTTT; cdr3_aa: CALPGSSGKRSGELFF
d_call: .; j_call: TRBJ2-2; v_call: TRBV29-1; cdr3_nt: TGCAGCGTTAAATTCCGGGGTCCGACCGGGGAGCTGTTTTTT; cdr3_aa: CSVKFRGPTGELFF
d_call: .; j_call: TRBJ2-7; v_call: TRBV6-5; cdr3_nt: TGTGCCAGCAGTTACGGCCGAACTAAGTCCTACGAGCAGTACTTC; cdr3_aa: CASSYGRTKSYEQYF
d_call: .; j_call: TRBJ1-2; v_call: TRBV6-1; cdr3_nt: TGTGCCAGCAGTGACGGCGGTTTACTGAACTATGGCTACACCTTC; cdr3_aa: CASSDGGLLNYGYTF
d_call: .; j_call: TRBJ2-7; v_call: TRBV30; cdr3_nt: TGTGCCTGGGGACGACGCTACGAGCAGTACTTC; cdr3_aa: CAWGRRYEQYF
d_call: .; j_call: TRBJ1-1; v_call: TRBV27; cdr3_nt: TGTGCCAGCAGTCGTGGCAGAACGAACACTGAAGCTTTCTTT; cdr3_aa: CASSRGRTNTEAFF
d_call: TRBD1; j_call: TRBJ1-1; v_call: TRBV29-1; cdr3_nt: TGCAGCGGGGGGACAGGGGGAGTACCTGAAGCTTTCTTT; cdr3_aa: CSGGTGGVPEAFF
d_call: .; j_call: TRBJ1-4; v_call: TRBV10-2; cdr3_nt: TGCGCCAGCAGTGAGTCTGGACGACTAGGGGAAAAACTGTTTTTT; cdr3_aa: CASSESGRLGEKLFF
d_call: TRBD1; j_call: TRBJ1-1; v_call: TRBV19; cdr3_nt: TGTGCCAGTAGTATAGATTCGACAGGGTTAACTGAAGCTTTCTTT; cdr3_aa: CASSIDSTGLTEAFF
d_call: .; j_call: TRBJ2-7; v_call: TRBV27; cdr3_nt: TGTGCCAGCAGTTTAAAGGACAACTACTACGAGCAGTACTTC; cdr3_aa: CASSLKDNYYEQYF
d_call: TRBD1; j_call: TRBJ2-7; v_call: TRBV15; cdr3_nt: TGTGCCACCAGCAGAGCCCCGGGACAGGGGGCCGACGAGCAGTACTTC; cdr3_aa: CATSRAPGQGADEQYF
d_call: TRBD2; j_call: TRBJ2-5; v_call: TRBV7-9; cdr3_nt: TGTGCCAGCAGCTCGACTAGCGGGGGCTACCAAGAGACCCAGTACTTC; cdr3_aa: CASSSTSGGYQETQYF
d_call: TRBD1; j_call: TRBJ1-2; v_call: TRBV3-1/TRBV3-2; cdr3_nt: TGTGCCAGCAGCCAAGATCGGACAGGGGGTGACGGCTACACCTTC; cdr3_aa: CASSQDRTGGDGYTF
d_call: TRBD1; j_call: TRBJ1-4; v_call: TRBV18; cdr3_nt: TGTGCCAGCTCACCTGACAGGGGGGCTGAAAAACTGTTTTTT; cdr3_aa: CASSPDRGAEKLFF
d_call: TRBD1; j_call: TRBJ1-1; v_call: TRBV4-1; cdr3_nt: TGCGCCAGCAGCCAAGGACCGGGACAGGGAGGGACTGAAGCTTTCTTT; cdr3_aa: CASSQGPGQGGTEAFF
d_call: TRBD1; j_call: TRBJ1-5; v_call: TRBV27; cdr3_nt: TGTGCCAGCAGTTCCCGACAGGGAGAAGGTCAGCCCCAGCATTTT; cdr3_aa: CASSSRQGEGQPQHF
d_call: .; j_call: TRBJ1-5; v_call: TRBV18; cdr3_nt: TGTGCCAGCTCACCATCAAGAGACAATCAGCCCCAGCATTTT; cdr3_aa: CASSPSRDNQPQHF
d_call: .; j_call: TRBJ1-4; v_call: TRBV7-8; cdr3_nt: TGTGCCAGCAGCCTAAAAAGGTGGGGGACGGAAGAAAAACTGTTTTTT; cdr3_aa: CASSLKRWGTEEKLFF
d_call: TRBD1; j_call: TRBJ1-2; v_call: TRBV4-1; cdr3_nt: TGCGCCAGCAGCCAAACCGTACCAGGGGGTTCTAACTATGGCTACACCTTC; cdr3_aa: CASSQTVPGGSNYGYTF
d_call: TRBD1; j_call: TRBJ2-7; v_call: TRBV6-5; cdr3_nt: TGTGCCAGCAGTAGCGGACAGGGCACCTACGAGCAGTACTTC; cdr3_aa: CASSSGQGTYEQYF
d_call: .; j_call: TRBJ2-1; v_call: TRBV7-7; cdr3_nt: TGTGCCAGCAGCTTACAGCTCGGCAGCTACAATGAGCAGTTCTTC; cdr3_aa: CASSLQLGSYNEQFF
d_call: .; j_call: TRBJ2-3; v_call: TRBV5-1; cdr3_nt: TGCGCCAGCAGCCTTACCACAGATACGCAGTATTTT; cdr3_aa: CASSLTTDTQYF
d_call: TRBD2; j_call: TRBJ2-7; v_call: TRBV5-1; cdr3_nt: TGCGCCAGCAGCTCTAGCGGGGGGGCCTACGAGCAGTACTTC; cdr3_aa: CASSSSGGAYEQYF
d_call: .; j_call: TRBJ1-1; v_call: TRBV15; cdr3_nt: TGTGCCACCAGCAGAGGGGCAGGAACTGAAGCTTTCTTT; cdr3_aa: CATSRGAGTEAFF